This entry describes one T cell receptor beta chain. These data belong to a study of control samples from healthy donors and cancer patients. Germline CDR1 reads SGDLS; CDR2 reads YYNGEE. The CDR3 totals 16 residues. V lost 3 bases and J 6 bases, leaving 19 bases between the germline ends. Generated by immunoSEQ multiplex PCR, the TCRdb table keeps only in-frame clones and is missing some. The sample records tens of thousands of clones, 90% being singletons. The chain is built from TRBV9 and TRBJ2-1, with D maybe TRBD1 (5 bases). The material sequenced was PBMCs. This receptor was identified in a man in his sixties with colorectal cancer. In DNA form, the CDR3 reads TGTGCCAGCAGCGCCGTAGGGGCCCGAGGCCGCAATGAGCAGTTCTTC. Its translation is CASSAVGARGRNEQFF.